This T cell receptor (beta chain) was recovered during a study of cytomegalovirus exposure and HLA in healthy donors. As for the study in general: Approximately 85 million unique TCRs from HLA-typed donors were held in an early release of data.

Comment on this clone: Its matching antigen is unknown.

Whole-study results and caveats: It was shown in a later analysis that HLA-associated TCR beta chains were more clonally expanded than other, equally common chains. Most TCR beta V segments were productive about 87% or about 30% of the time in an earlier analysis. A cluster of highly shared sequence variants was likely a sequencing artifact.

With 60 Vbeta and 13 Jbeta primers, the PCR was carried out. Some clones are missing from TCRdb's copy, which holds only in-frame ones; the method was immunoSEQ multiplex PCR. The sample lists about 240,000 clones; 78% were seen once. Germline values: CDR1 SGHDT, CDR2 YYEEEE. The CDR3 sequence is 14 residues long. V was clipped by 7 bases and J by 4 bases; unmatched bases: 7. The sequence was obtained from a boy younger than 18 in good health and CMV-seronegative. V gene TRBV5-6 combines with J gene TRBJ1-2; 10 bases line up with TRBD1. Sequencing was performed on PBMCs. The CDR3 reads CASATGGAFYGYTF. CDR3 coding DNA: TGTGCCAGCGCGACAGGGGGCGCGTTCTATGGCTACACCTTC.